This T cell receptor beta chain came from a study of identical twins. The V end was cut by 7 bases, the J end by 8 bases, with 15 bases between. Germline CDR1 and CDR2: MNHNS and SASEGT. The CDR3 covers 13 residues. Only a few counts were recorded for this clonotype. Its matching antigen is unknown. Findings of the study overall: Cross-sectional statistical analysis, not tracking of the same donors, underpinned the conclusions.

Template switching added a universal primer binding site, and final cDNA carried unique molecular identifiers. TCRdb called the 5' RACE reads again in MiXCR, with one record for every CDR3 protein. The table has around 960,000 distinct CDR3 sequences, 9% to 15% seen once. These records were also assigned to another study, of yellow fever vaccine responses in identical twins.

The chain carries TRBV6-1 and TRBJ2-1, with D possibly TRBD2 on 6 matching bases. The receptor comes from a woman aged 18-30 years in good health. The sample consisted of PBMCs. CDR3 bases: TGTGCCAGCACGAGACGGGAGATCGATGAGCAGTTCTTC. Translation gives CASTRREIDEQFF.